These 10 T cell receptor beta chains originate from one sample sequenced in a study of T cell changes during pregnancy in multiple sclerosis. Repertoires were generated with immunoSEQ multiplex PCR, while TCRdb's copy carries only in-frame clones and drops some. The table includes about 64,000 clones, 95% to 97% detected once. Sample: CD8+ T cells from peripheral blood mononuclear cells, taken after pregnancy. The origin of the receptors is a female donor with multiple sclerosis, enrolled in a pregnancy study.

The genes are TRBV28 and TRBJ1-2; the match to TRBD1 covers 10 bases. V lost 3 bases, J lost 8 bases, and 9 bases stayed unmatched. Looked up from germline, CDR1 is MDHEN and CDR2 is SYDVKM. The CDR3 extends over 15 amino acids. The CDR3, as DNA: TGTGCCAGCAGTTTCCGGACAGGGGGGTTCAGCGGCTACACCTTC. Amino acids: CASSFRTGGFSGYTF.

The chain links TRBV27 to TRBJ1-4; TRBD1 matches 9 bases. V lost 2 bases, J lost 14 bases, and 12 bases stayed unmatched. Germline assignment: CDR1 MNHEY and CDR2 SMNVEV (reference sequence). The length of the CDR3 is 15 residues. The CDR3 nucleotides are TGTGCCAGCAGTTTAGGGACAGGGTCGCCGTTTGGGCTGTTTTTT. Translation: CASSLGTGSPFGLFF. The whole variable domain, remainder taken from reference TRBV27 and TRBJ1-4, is EAQVTQNPRYLITVTGKKLTVTCSQNMNHEYMSWYRQDPGLGLRQIYYSMNVEVTDKGDVPEGYKVSRKEKRNFPLILESPSPNQTSLYFCASSLGTGSPFGLFFGSGTQLSVL.

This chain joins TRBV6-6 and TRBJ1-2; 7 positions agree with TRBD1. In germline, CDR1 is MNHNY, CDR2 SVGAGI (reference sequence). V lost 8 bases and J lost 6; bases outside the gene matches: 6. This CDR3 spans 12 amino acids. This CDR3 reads CASLTTGNGYTF. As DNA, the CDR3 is TGTGCCAGCCTTACGACAGGGAATGGCTACACCTTC.

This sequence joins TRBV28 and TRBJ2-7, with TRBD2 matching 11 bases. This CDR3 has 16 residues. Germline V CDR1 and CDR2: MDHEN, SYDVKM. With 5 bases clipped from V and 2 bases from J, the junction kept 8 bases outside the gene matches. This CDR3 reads CASSNSGRAVTYEQYF. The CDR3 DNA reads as TGTGCCAGCAGTAATAGCGGGAGGGCCGTAACCTACGAGCAGTACTTC. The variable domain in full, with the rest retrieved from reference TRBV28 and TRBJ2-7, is DVKVTQSSRYLVKRTGEKVFLECVQDMDHENMFWYRQDPGLGLRLIYFSYDVKMKEKGDIPEGYSVSREKKERFSLILESASTNQTSMYLCASSNSGRAVTYEQYFGPGTRLTVT.

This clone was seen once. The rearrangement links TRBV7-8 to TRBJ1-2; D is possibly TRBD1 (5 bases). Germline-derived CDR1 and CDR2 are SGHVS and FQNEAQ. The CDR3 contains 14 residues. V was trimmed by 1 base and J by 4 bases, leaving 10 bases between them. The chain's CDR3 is CASSLVTASYGYTF. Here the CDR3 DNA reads TGTGCCAGCAGCTTAGTGACAGCCTCCTATGGCTACACCTTC.

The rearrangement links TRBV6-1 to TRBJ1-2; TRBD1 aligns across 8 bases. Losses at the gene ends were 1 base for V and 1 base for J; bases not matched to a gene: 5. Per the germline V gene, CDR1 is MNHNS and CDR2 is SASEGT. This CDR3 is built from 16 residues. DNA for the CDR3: TGTGCCAGCAGTGAAGAACAGGGGGTGTTTAACTATGGCTACACCTTC. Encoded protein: CASSEEQGVFNYGYTF.

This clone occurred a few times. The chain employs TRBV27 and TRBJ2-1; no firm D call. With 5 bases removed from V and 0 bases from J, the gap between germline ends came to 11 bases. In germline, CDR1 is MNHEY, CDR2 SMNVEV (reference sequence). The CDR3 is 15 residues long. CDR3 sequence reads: CASSTDVSSYNEQFF. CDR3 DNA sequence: TGTGCCAGCAGTACAGACGTGAGCTCCTACAATGAGCAGTTCTTC.

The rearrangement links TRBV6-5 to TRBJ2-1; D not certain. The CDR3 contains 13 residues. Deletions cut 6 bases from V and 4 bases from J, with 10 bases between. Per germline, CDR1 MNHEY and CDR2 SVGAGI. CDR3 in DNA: TGTGCCAGCAGCCCCGCCAGATACAATGAGCAGTTCTTC. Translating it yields CASSPARYNEQFF.

The CDR3 nucleotides are TGTGCCAGCAGCTTAACTAGCGGGTACCCAGATACGCAGTATTTT. This encodes CASSLTSGYPDTQYF. This chain links TRBV7-6 with TRBJ2-3, with 9 bases lining up with TRBD2. Germline V CDR1 and CDR2: SGHVS, FNYEAQ. V lost 2 bases, J lost 4 bases, and 4 bases stayed unmatched. The CDR3 spans 15 residues.

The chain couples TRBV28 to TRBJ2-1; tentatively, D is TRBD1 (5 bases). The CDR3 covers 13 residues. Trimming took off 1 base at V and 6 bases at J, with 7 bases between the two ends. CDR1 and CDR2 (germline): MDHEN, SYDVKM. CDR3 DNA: TGTGCCAGCAGTTTATCCCAGGGCAATGAGCAGTTCTTC. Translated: CASSLSQGNEQFF.